This TCR beta chain appears in the sequencing data of a study of blood T cell repertoires in COVID-19. Repertoires were generated with immunoSEQ multiplex PCR, while TCRdb's copy carries only in-frame clones and drops some. The top ten hold approximately 3.8% of the sample, which has a few hundred thousand clones, approximately 92% seen once. V was pared by 8 bases and J by 5 bases, with 16 bases between. Germline assignment: CDR1 SEHNR and CDR2 FQNEAQ (reference sequence). The CDR3 totals 13 residues. The sequence was obtained from a woman aged 18-30 years in a cohort exposed to, infected with or recovered from COVID-19 (not recorded which). The V gene is TRBV7-9, the J gene TRBJ2-7; TRBD1 might be the D (6 bases). Sample: PBMCs or T cells enriched from blood (not recorded which). The CDR3 spells CASLPLGTHEQYF. Written as DNA, the CDR3 is TGTGCCAGCCTCCCCCTAGGGACACACGAGCAGTACTTC.